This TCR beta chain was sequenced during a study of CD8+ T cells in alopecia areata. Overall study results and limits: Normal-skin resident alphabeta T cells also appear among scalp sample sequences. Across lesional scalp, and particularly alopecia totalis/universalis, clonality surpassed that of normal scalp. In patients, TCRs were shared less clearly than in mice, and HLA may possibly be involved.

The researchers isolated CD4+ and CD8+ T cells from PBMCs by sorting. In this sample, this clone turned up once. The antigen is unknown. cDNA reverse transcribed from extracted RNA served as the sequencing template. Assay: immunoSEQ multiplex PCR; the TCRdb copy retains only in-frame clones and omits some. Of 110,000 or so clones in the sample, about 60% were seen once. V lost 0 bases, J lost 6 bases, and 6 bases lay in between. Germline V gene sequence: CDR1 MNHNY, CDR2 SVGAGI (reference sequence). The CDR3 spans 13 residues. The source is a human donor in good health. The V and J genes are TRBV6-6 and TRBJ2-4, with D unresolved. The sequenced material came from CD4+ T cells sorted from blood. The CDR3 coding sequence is TGTGCCAGCAGTTACTCGATGAGAAACATTCAGTACTTC. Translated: CASSYSMRNIQYF.